This passage covers 6 T cell receptor beta chains from one sample sequenced in a study of blood T cell repertoires in COVID-19. Profiled with immunoSEQ multiplex PCR; TCRdb holds only in-frame clones, not every one. This sample has some 150,000 clones, with 84% found just once. The sequenced sample consisted of PBMCs or T cells enriched from blood (not recorded which). Receptor source: a woman in her 50s who had been exposed to COVID-19.

The chain employs TRBV5-4 and TRBJ2-5, with TRBD2 matching 8 bases. Germline V gene lookup returns CDR1 SGHNT and CDR2 YYREEE (reference sequence). CDR3 size: 14 residues. Trimming took 4 bases from V and 1 from J; bases not matched to a gene: 3. In DNA form, the CDR3 reads TGTGCCAGCAGCCCCGGGACTAGCCAAGAGACCCAGTACTTC. Amino acid sequence: CASSPGTSQETQYF.

The rearrangement links TRBV12-5 to TRBJ2-5, with TRBD1 as a possible D gene (6 bases). CDR3 length equals 11 residues. Per the germline V gene, CDR1 is LGHNT and CDR2 is FRNRAP. V was clipped by 5 bases and J by 5 bases, with 6 bases between them. CDR3 residues: CASGQGETQYF. The CDR3 coding sequence is TGTGCTAGTGGTCAGGGGGAGACCCAGTACTTC.

In this sample, this clone turned up once. The V call is TRBV7-9, the J call TRBJ2-7; TRBD2 matches at 8 bases. Losses at the gene ends were 3 bases for V and 1 base for J; bases not matched to a gene: 8. The CDR3 is made up of 16 amino acids. CDR1 and CDR2 from the germline V gene are SEHNR and FQNEAQ (reference sequence). The DNA of the CDR3 is TGTGCCAGCAGCTTTCCTCCTAGCGGGTGGTCCTACGAGCAGTACTTC. Its protein is CASSFPPSGWSYEQYF.

The V and J genes are TRBV29-1 and TRBJ2-1; TRBD2 matches 7 bases. Unmatched junction bases numbered 5, after V lost 5 bases and J lost 7 bases. Germline CDR1 SQVTM, CDR2 ANQGSEA. The CDR3 runs to 12 residues. The CDR3 spells CSVNSGGNEQFF. CDR3 coding DNA: TGCAGCGTTAACTCGGGGGGAAATGAGCAGTTCTTC.

This chain joins TRBV9 and TRBJ2-7; 7 bases align to TRBD2. This CDR3 has 15 amino acids. The ends lost 4 bases at V and 3 bases at J; junction bases unmatched: 10. Germline V gene sequence: CDR1 SGDLS, CDR2 YYNGEE. CDR3 sequence reads: CASSPLADPGYEQYF. CDR3 coding DNA: TGTGCCAGCAGCCCTCTAGCGGACCCCGGCTACGAGCAGTACTTC.

The chain recombines TRBV5-1 with TRBJ2-5; TRBD2 aligns across 8 bases. Trimming took 3 bases from V and 5 from J; bases not matched to a gene: 6. The germline V gene encodes CDR1 SGHRS and CDR2 YFSETQ. The CDR3 is 14 residues long. This CDR3 is CASSWGPGGETQYF. The CDR3 bases are TGCGCCAGCAGCTGGGGCCCGGGAGGGGAGACCCAGTACTTC.